This entry features one TCR beta chain sequence. This sample stems from a study of blood T cell repertoires in COVID-19. The CDR3 length is 16 residues. The germline gives CDR1 SGHNT, CDR2 YYREEE (reference sequence). The germline V and J ends were trimmed by 3 bases and 4 bases, with 18 bases remaining between them. Method: immunoSEQ multiplex PCR; TCRdb's copy keeps in-frame clones and lacks some. Of about 110,000 clones in the sample, 71% are singletons; the top ten hold around 1.7%. The sequence came from a woman in her thirties or forties with acute or convalescent COVID-19. The chain combines TRBV5-4 with TRBJ2-3; TRBD2 might be the D (5 bases). The sequenced sample was peripheral blood. The CDR3 DNA is TGTGCCAGCAGCTCGACTAAGGGCGACACAGCAGATACGCAGTATTTT. Protein product: CASSSTKGDTADTQYF.